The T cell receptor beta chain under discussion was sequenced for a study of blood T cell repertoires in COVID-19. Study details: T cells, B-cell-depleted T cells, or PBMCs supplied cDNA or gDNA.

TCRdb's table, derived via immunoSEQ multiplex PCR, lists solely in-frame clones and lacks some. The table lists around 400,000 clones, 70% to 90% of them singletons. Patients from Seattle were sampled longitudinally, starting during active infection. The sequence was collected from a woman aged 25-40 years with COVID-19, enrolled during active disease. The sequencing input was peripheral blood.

The CDR3 DNA follows: TGTGCCAGCAGCGTAGCTTCTGGGGGGTATTTAGAGACCCAGTACTTC. Protein product: CASSVASGGYLETQYF. V and J are TRBV9 and TRBJ2-5; perhaps TRBD2 as D (6 bases). V was cut by 0 bases and J by 4 bases, with 16 bases left in between. Germline CDR1 is SGDLS and CDR2 is YYNGEE. The CDR3 is made up of 16 amino acids.